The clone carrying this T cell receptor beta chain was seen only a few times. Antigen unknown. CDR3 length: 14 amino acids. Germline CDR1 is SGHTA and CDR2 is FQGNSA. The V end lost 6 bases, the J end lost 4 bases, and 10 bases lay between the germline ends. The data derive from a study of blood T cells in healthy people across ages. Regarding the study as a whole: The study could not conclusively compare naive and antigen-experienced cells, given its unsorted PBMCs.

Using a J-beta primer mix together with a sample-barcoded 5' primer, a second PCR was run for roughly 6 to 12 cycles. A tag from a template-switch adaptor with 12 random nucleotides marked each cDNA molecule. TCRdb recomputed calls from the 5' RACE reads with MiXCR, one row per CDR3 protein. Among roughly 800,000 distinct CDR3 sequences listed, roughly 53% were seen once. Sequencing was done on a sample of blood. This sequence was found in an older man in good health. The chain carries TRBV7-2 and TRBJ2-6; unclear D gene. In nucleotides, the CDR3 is TGTGCCAGCAGTTCCATCGGGGGGGCCAACGTCCTGACTTTC. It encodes CASSSIGGANVLTF.